This passage covers 21 T cell receptor beta chains from one sample sequenced in a study of blood T cells in healthy people across ages. The authors ran a second PCR of about 6 to 11 cycles using a sample-barcoded 5' primer and a J-beta primer mix. Each CDR3 protein is one row after TCRdb ran MiXCR on the 5' RACE reads. Among some 880,000 distinct CDR3 sequences listed, 35% to 40% were seen once. Specimen: blood. These receptors came from a man aged 18 to 29 in good health.

The table lists this clonotype with a few counts. The CDR3 coding sequence is TGTGCCAGTACCCCGGGCTGGAGGATTACAACTAATGAAAAACTGTTTTTT. It encodes CASTPGWRITTNEKLFF. The rearrangement links TRBV19 to TRBJ1-4; D not resolved. V shed 7 bases and J shed 0 bases, with 18 bases lying between them. Germline V gene data show CDR1 as LNHDA and CDR2 as SQIVND (reference sequence). This CDR3 contains 17 residues.

CDR3 in amino acids: CASSYSFNEQYF. For the CDR3, the DNA is TGTGCCAGCAGTTACTCCTTTAATGAGCAGTACTTC. The rearrangement joins TRBV6-6 to TRBJ2-4; D not certain. The CDR3 is 12 amino acids. The germline V gene encodes CDR1 MNHNY and CDR2 SVGAGI (reference sequence). The V gene lost 0 bases and the J gene lost 13 bases, with 10 bases spanning the gap.

V is TRBV5-1 and J is TRBJ2-7, with TRBD1 as a possible D gene (6 bases). This CDR3 is 13 amino acids long. Germline V CDR1 and CDR2: SGHRS, YFSETQ. V lost 4 bases to trimming and J lost 7 bases, with 15 bases between them. The CDR3 loop reads CASSVGRGWEQYF. The CDR3 DNA follows: TGCGCCAGCAGCGTGGGCAGGGGTTGGGAGCAGTACTTC.

The table lists this clonotype with many counts. CDR3 sequence reads: CASAKTGKDTAEQFF. In DNA, the CDR3 is TGTGCTAGTGCAAAGACAGGGAAGGATACAGCTGAGCAGTTCTTC. The V call is TRBV12-5, the J call TRBJ2-1; 7 bases align to TRBD1. The CDR3 extends over 15 amino acids. The V and J ends lost 7 bases and 9 bases, in that order; junction bases with no gene match: 15. Germline V gene data show CDR1 as LGHNT and CDR2 as FRNRAP.

The V call is TRBV10-3, the J call TRBJ2-7, with 8 nucleotides matching TRBD2. The ends lost 6 bases at V and 4 bases at J; junction bases unmatched: 8. The germline gives CDR1 ENHRY, CDR2 SYGVKD. This CDR3 is 14 amino acids long. The CDR3 DNA reads TGTGCCATCAGCCGAGCGGGGGACCCTTACGAGCAGTACTTC. This encodes CAISRAGDPYEQYF.

Ten or more counts support this clonotype. The chain joins TRBV20-1 to TRBJ2-5, with 12 bases lining up with TRBD2. In germline, CDR1 is DFQATT, CDR2 SNEGSKA (reference sequence). The CDR3 runs 15 residues. V trimming: 4 bases; J trimming: 3 bases; junction bases outside the gene matches: 6. The CDR3 protein is CSAIRLAGAKETQYF. In DNA, the CDR3 is TGCAGTGCTATTCGACTAGCGGGGGCCAAAGAGACCCAGTACTTC.

V usage is TRBV4-3 and J usage is TRBJ2-1; D assignment may be TRBD1 or TRBD2 (5 bases each). Trimming took off 0 bases at V and 1 base at J, with 10 bases between the two ends. Germline V CDR1 and CDR2: LGHNA, YSLEER. The CDR3 covers 16 residues. CDR3 sequence reads: CASSQEGDVSYNEQFF. CDR3 in DNA: TGCGCCAGCAGCCAAGAAGGGGACGTGTCCTACAATGAGCAGTTCTTC.

A word on this clonotype: At one end the junction does not follow the germline gene, possibly because of a read error. The V gene is TRBV7-3, the J gene TRBJ2-3; no reliable D call. The CDR3 runs to 15 residues. Germline V gives CDR1 SGHTA, CDR2 FQGTGA. The CDR3 here is CTSSLNPRNADTQYF. Written as DNA, the CDR3 is TGTACCAGCAGCTTAAACCCGCGAAACGCAGATACGCAGTATTTT.

The genes are TRBV2 and TRBJ1-4, with 7 bases matching TRBD1. V was pared by 8 bases and J by 7 bases, with 7 bases of the junction left unmatched. The CDR3 spans 13 residues. The germline V gene has CDR1 SNHLY and CDR2 FYNNEI. Here the CDR3 reads CASLRDSSEKLFF. Here the CDR3 DNA reads TGTGCCAGCCTCCGGGACAGTAGTGAAAAACTGTTTTTT.

The rearrangement joins TRBV7-3 to TRBJ2-3; D possibly uses TRBD1 or TRBD2 (6 bases each). Trimming took 1 base from V and 5 from J, leaving 13 bases between them. The CDR3 runs to 15 residues. Germline V gene data show CDR1 as SGHTA and CDR2 as FQGTGA. The chain's CDR3 is CASSLNGRGGDTQYF. CDR3 in DNA: TGTGCCAGCAGCTTAAACGGCAGGGGAGGAGATACGCAGTATTTT.

This clonotype was counted at least ten times. This chain connects TRBV12-3 or TRBV12-4 to TRBJ2-7; no clear D. The CDR3 runs 12 residues. V lost 1 base to trimming and J lost 5 bases, with 6 bases between them. The CDR3 DNA reads TGTGCCAGCAGTTTAGGGCGCAACGAGCAGTACTTC. Protein sequence: CASSLGRNEQYF.

The chain has TRBV29-1 and TRBJ2-7; TRBD1 is a possible D gene (8 bases). This CDR3 comprises 13 residues. CDR1 is SQVTM, CDR2 ANQGSEA, per germline. Trimming took off 6 bases at V and 3 bases at J, with 15 bases between the two ends. The CDR3 reads CSVDREGSYEQYF. The CDR3 nucleotides read TGCAGCGTGGACAGGGAGGGGAGCTACGAGCAGTACTTC.

V gene TRBV4-3 combines with J gene TRBJ2-5; 10 bases are shared with TRBD1. V lost 3 bases and J lost 5; bases outside the gene matches: 3. The V gene's germline CDR1 is LGHNA and CDR2 YSLEER. The CDR3 totals 14 residues. The DNA of the CDR3 is TGCGCCAGCAGCCAGACAGGGGGCGCGGAGACCCAGTACTTC. This sequence encodes CASSQTGGAETQYF.

The CDR3, as DNA: TGTGCCACCAGTGCTAGGGGGCACAGAAGCACAGATACGCAGTATTTT. It codes for CATSARGHRSTDTQYF. The V call is TRBV24-1, the J call TRBJ2-3; 7 bases map to TRBD1. The V and J ends lost 5 bases and 0 bases, in that order; junction bases with no gene match: 7. CDR3 length: 16 residues. Per the germline V gene, CDR1 is KGHDR and CDR2 is SFDVKD.

This chain joins TRBV14 and TRBJ1-2, with a tentative D call TRBD1 (6 bases). Germline values: CDR1 SGHDN, CDR2 FVKESK. The CDR3 has 15 residues. Trimming pared 0 bases from V and 3 bases from J, leaving 11 bases between. CDR3 region: CASSQEGRGDYGYTF. The CDR3 DNA sequence: TGTGCCAGCAGCCAAGAAGGCAGGGGTGACTATGGCTACACCTTC. The variable domain in full, with the rest retrieved from reference TRBV14 and TRBJ1-2, is EAGVTQFPSHSVIEKGQTVTLRCDPISGHDNLYWYRRVMGKEIKFLLHFVKESKQDESGMPNNRFLAERTGGTYSTLKVQPAELEDSGVYFCASSQEGRGDYGYTFGSGTRLTVV.

This clonotype was found once. The chain couples TRBV29-1 to TRBJ1-1; 9 bases align to TRBD1. The CDR3 sequence is 14 residues long. The trim removed 7 bases at V and 4 bases at J, leaving 10 bases unmatched. Germline lookup yields CDR1 SQVTM and CDR2 ANQGSEA. The CDR3 protein is CSAGGQTGGTEAFF. The CDR3 nucleotides are TGCAGCGCGGGGGGACAGACAGGGGGCACTGAAGCTTTCTTT.

This clonotype has ten or more counts. This sequence joins TRBV2 and TRBJ1-2; maybe TRBD1 (6 bases). Germline values: CDR1 SNHLY, CDR2 FYNNEI. This CDR3 comprises 12 residues. Trimming removed 6 bases from V and 7 bases from J, with 12 bases in between. Here the CDR3 reads CASSWTVTGYTF. In DNA, the CDR3 is TGTGCCAGCAGCTGGACAGTCACTGGCTACACCTTC.

Turning to this clonotype: This may come from a read error, since a much larger clone is one base off. The chain carries TRBV11-2 and TRBJ2-1; 11 bases match TRBD1. The CDR3 is 15 residues long. Germline lookup yields CDR1 SGHAT and CDR2 FQNNGV. CDR3 sequence: CASSQDRGLYKEQFF. In DNA form, the CDR3 reads TGTGCCAGCAGCCAGGACAGGGGGCTTTACAAGGAGCAGTTCTTC.

Written as DNA, the CDR3 is TGTGCCAGCAGCCCCGCTGGGGGTTGGAACACCGGGGAGCTGTTTTTT. Protein product: CASSPAGGWNTGELFF. The chain carries TRBV7-8 and TRBJ2-2; D possibly uses TRBD1 or TRBD2 (5 bases each). This CDR3 comprises 16 residues. V shed 5 bases and J shed 1 base, with 14 bases lying between them. Germline V gene data show CDR1 as SGHVS and CDR2 as FQNEAQ.

Regarding this clonotype: An end of the junction differs from the germline gene, which may be a read error. This rearrangement joins TRBV7-2 to TRBJ2-5, with a weak D call TRBD1 (5 bases). Germline CDR1 reads SGHTA; CDR2 reads FQGNSA. The CDR3 is 13 residues long. The CDR3 here is CASSLAGQETPYF. DNA for the CDR3: TGTGCCAGCAGCTTAGCAGGACAAGAGACCCCGTACTTC.

This chain links TRBV6-1 with TRBJ2-2, with TRBD2 identical over 9 bases. The CDR3 length is 18 residues. Germline V CDR1 and CDR2: MNHNS, SASEGT. Trimming took 6 bases from V and 0 from J; bases not matched to a gene: 11. CDR3 protein: CASRLTTSGVSNTGELFF. The CDR3 DNA sequence: TGTGCCAGCAGACTCACGACTAGCGGTGTCTCGAACACCGGGGAGCTGTTTTTT.